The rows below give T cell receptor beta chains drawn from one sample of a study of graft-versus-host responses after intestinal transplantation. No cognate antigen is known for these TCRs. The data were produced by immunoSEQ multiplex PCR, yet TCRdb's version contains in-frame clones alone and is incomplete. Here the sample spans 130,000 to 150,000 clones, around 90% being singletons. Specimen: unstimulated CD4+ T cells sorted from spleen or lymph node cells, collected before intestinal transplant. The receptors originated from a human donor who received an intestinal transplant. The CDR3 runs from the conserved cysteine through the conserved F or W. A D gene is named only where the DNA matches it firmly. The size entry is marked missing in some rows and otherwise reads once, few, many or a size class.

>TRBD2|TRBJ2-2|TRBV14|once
CASSVTSGSTGELFF
TGTGCCAGCAGCGTTACTAGCGGGAGCACCGGGGAGCTGTTTTTT
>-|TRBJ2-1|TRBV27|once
CASSYRGRDNEQFF
TGTGCCAGCAGCTACCGAGGACGGGACAATGAGCAGTTCTTC
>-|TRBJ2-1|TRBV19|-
CASSMDASEQFF
TGTGCCAGTAGTATGGATGCCAGCGAGCAGTTCTTC
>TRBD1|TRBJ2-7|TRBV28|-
CAARQGVREQYF
TGTGCCGCCAGACAGGGTGTGAGGGAGCAGTACTTC
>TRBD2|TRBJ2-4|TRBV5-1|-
CASSSGLAGGPSNIQYF
TGCGCCAGCAGCTCGGGACTAGCGGGAGGGCCTAGTAACATTCAGTACTTC
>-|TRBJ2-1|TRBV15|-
CATSNGRASSYNEQFF
TGTGCCACCAGCAACGGACGGGCCAGCTCCTACAATGAGCAGTTCTTC
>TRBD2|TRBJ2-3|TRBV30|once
CAWGTVGSGSRTDTQYF
TGTGCCTGGGGGACTGTGGGTAGCGGGAGTAGGACAGATACGCAGTATTTT
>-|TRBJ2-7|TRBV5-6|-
CASSLRGRFSYEQYF
TGTGCCAGCAGCTTGAGAGGGAGGTTCTCCTACGAGCAGTACTTC
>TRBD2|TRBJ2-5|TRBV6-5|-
CASSYLGGGGQETQYF
TGTGCCAGCAGTTACCTTGGGGGGGGAGGGCAAGAGACCCAGTACTTC
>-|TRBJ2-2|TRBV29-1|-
CSVSLPRELFF
TGCAGCGTTTCACTTCCGCGGGAGCTGTTTTTT
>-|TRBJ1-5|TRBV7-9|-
CASSLVRGPSGPQHF
TGTGCCAGCAGCTTAGTACGAGGGCCCTCTGGGCCCCAGCATTTT
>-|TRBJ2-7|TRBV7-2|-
CASSLDRASYEQYF
TGTGCCAGCAGCTTAGACAGGGCTTCCTACGAGCAGTACTTC
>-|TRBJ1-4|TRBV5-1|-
CASSSGITNEKLFF
TGCGCCAGCAGCTCCGGTATAACTAATGAAAAACTGTTTTTT
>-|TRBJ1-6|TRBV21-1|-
CASSTPLATQHHNSPLHF
TGTGCCAGCAGTACACCCCTAGCTACACAACATCATAATTCACCCCTCCACTTT
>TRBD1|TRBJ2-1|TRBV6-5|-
CASSSRPGTGLNEQFF
TGTGCCAGCAGTTCTCGTCCCGGGACAGGGTTGAATGAGCAGTTCTTC
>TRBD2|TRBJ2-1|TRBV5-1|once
CASSLSGKASYNEQFF
TGCGCCAGCAGCTTAAGCGGGAAGGCGTCCTACAATGAGCAGTTCTTC
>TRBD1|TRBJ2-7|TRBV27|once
CASSFDRDGPYEQYF
TGTGCCAGCAGTTTCGACAGGGACGGACCCTACGAGCAGTACTTC
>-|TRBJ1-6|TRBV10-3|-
CAIRQGEGSPLHF
TGTGCCATCAGACAGGGTGAGGGGTCACCCCTCCACTTT
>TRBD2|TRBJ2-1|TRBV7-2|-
CASSLTSGTNEQFF
TGTGCCAGCAGCTTAACTAGCGGAACCAATGAGCAGTTCTTC
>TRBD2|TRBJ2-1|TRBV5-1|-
CASSRAGLAGGPPNNEQFF
TGCGCCAGCAGCCGTGCCGGACTAGCGGGAGGGCCCCCTAACAATGAGCAGTTCTTC
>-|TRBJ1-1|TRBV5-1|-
CASSLRGLDTEAFF
TGCGCCAGCAGCTTGAGGGGATTGGACACTGAAGCTTTCTTT
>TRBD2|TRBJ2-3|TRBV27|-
CASIPRKGLVGGRDTQYF
TGTGCCAGCATCCCCAGGAAGGGACTAGTGGGAGGCAGGGATACGCAGTATTTT
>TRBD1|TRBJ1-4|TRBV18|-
CASSPGTGRNEKLFF
TGTGCCAGCTCACCGGGGACAGGAAGAAATGAAAAACTGTTTTTT
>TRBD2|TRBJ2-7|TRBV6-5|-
CASRRLADSSYEQYF
TGTGCCAGCAGGAGACTAGCGGATAGCTCCTACGAGCAGTACTTC
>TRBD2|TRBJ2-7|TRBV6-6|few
CASTQSSGTYEQYF
TGTGCCAGCACTCAGAGTAGCGGGACCTACGAGCAGTACTTC
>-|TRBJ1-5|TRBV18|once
CASSAGTRNQPQHF
TGTGCCAGCTCAGCCGGGACCCGCAATCAGCCCCAGCATTTT
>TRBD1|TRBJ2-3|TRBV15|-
CATSIRQGAISDTQYF
TGTGCCACCAGCATCCGACAGGGGGCTATATCAGATACGCAGTATTTT
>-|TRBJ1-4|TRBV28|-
CASSLPSGSEKLFF
TGTGCCAGCAGTTTACCGTCGGGGAGTGAAAAACTGTTTTTT
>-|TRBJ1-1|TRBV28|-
CASTTVAGQEAFF
TGTGCCAGCACCACGGTGGCGGGCCAAGAAGCTTTCTTT
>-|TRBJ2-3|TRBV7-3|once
CASSLIRADTQYF
TGTGCCAGCAGCTTAATAAGAGCAGATACGCAGTATTTT
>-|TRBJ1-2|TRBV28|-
CASSPGTYGYTF
TGTGCCAGCAGTCCCGGGACCTATGGCTACACCTTC
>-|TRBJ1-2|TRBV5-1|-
CASSFAGGDSRGYTF
TGCGCCAGCAGCTTTGCGGGGGGCGATTCTCGTGGCTACACCTTC
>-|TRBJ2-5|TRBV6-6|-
CASSYTVGETQYF
TGTGCCAGCAGTTACACGGTGGGTGAGACCCAGTACTTC
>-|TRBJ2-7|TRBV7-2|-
CASSTTVARYEQYF
TGTGCCAGCAGCACGACAGTGGCGAGGTACGAGCAGTACTTC
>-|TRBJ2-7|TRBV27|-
CASRRRGDSYEQYF
TGTGCCAGCAGGAGAAGGGGGGACTCCTACGAGCAGTACTTC
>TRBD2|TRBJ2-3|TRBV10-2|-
CASSESSGSTDTQYF
TGCGCCAGCAGTGAATCTAGCGGAAGCACAGATACGCAGTATTTT
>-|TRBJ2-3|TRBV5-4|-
CASSLVVSGTGTDTQYF
TGTGCCAGCAGCTTGGTGGTAAGCGGGACAGGCACAGATACGCAGTATTTT
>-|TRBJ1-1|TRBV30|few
CACKTETNTEAFF
TGTGCCTGTAAGACGGAGACGAACACTGAAGCTTTCTTT
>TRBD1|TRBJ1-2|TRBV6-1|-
CASTPGGNYGYTF
TGTGCCAGCACCCCAGGGGGAAACTATGGCTACACCTTC
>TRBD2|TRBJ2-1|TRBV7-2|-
CASIPASGYNEQFF
TGTGCCAGCATTCCCGCTAGCGGGTACAATGAGCAGTTCTTC
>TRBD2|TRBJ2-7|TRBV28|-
CASSRGTSGSLDEQYF
TGTGCCAGCAGTCGGGGGACTAGCGGGAGTCTCGACGAGCAGTACTTC
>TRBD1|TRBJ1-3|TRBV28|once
CASTRPLGGASGNTIYF
TGTGCCAGCACCCGACCCTTAGGGGGCGCGTCTGGAAACACCATATATTTT
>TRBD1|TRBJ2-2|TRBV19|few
CASSNPGGTGELFF
TGTGCCAGTAGTAACCCAGGGGGAACCGGGGAGCTGTTTTTT
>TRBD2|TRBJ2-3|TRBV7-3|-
CASSPRPLAGEADTQYF
TGTGCCAGCAGCCCCCGCCCGCTAGCGGGAGAAGCAGATACGCAGTATTTT
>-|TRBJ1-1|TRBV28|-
CASSSGQGNTEAFF
TGTGCCAGCAGTTCTGGGCAGGGGAACACTGAAGCTTTCTTT
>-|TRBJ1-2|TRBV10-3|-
CAISAGGFRTNYGYTF
TGTGCCATCAGTGCGGGGGGATTTAGAACTAACTATGGCTACACCTTC